These 27 T cell receptor beta chains came from one sample sequenced in a study of blood T cell repertoires in COVID-19. Assay used: immunoSEQ multiplex PCR; TCRdb lists only in-frame clones, some missing. The table lists 60,000 to 75,000 clones, 88% of them singletons. Material for sequencing was peripheral blood. Source of these receptors: a human donor in a cohort sampled during active COVID-19.

This clone has ten or more counts. Other DNA sequences of this sample code for an identical CDR3. J is TRBJ2-3 and V is TRBV7-8; 8 bases match TRBD2. V was clipped by 1 base and J by 0 bases; unmatched bases: 3. CDR1 is SGHVS, CDR2 FQNEAQ, per germline. The CDR3 loop spans 16 amino acids. The DNA of the CDR3 is TGTGCCAGCAGCTTAGGGGCTAGCGGGAGCACAGATACGCAGTATTTT. This codes for CASSLGASGSTDTQYF. The complete variable domain, with remaining parts taken from reference TRBV7-8 and TRBJ2-3, reads GAGVSQSPRYKVAKRGQDVALRCDPISGHVSLFWYQQALGQGPEFLTYFQNEAQLDKSGLPSDRFFAERPEGSVSTLKIQRTQQEDSAVYLCASSLGASGSTDTQYFGPGTRLTVL.

This sequence joins TRBV5-8 and TRBJ2-3; a weak D match, TRBD1 (5 bases). The germline V and J ends were trimmed by 2 bases and 2 bases, with 9 bases remaining between them. The CDR3 runs to 14 residues. The germline CDR1 and CDR2 sequences are SGHTS and YDEGEE. CDR3 nucleotide sequence: TGTGCCAGCAGCTTTAGGGGTTCCACAGATACGCAGTATTTT. Its protein is CASSFRGSTDTQYF.

This clone was recorded a few times. CDR3 sequence (DNA): TGTGCCAGCAGCTCTCCCCGGGGGAGCGACGAGCAGTACTTC. Translation: CASSSPRGSDEQYF. The chain employs TRBV7-8 and TRBJ2-7, with D perhaps TRBD2 (6 bases). Germline lookup yields CDR1 SGHVS and CDR2 FQNEAQ. The CDR3 covers 14 residues. Trimming shortened V by 4 bases and J by 5 bases, and 15 bases separated the two germline ends.

The J gene is TRBJ1-5, the V gene TRBV4-3; the D gene is possibly TRBD1 (6 bases). CDR3 length: 20 residues. Germline assignment: CDR1 LGHNA and CDR2 YSLEER. V lost 4 bases, J lost 0 bases, and 25 bases lay in between. The CDR3 sequence: CASSLPRSYREDYSNQPQHF. The CDR3 region has the DNA TGCGCCAGCAGCCTCCCCCGGAGTTACAGGGAAGACTATAGCAATCAGCCCCAGCATTTT.

The chain has TRBV30 and TRBJ1-2, with D tentatively TRBD1 (5 bases). Deletions cut 5 bases from V and 4 bases from J, with 17 bases between. Germline values: CDR1 GTSNPN, CDR2 SVGIG (reference sequence). This CDR3 has 14 residues. CDR3: CAWVQGSLAYGYTF. For the CDR3, the DNA is TGTGCCTGGGTTCAGGGATCCCTTGCCTATGGCTACACCTTC.

Only one count was recorded for this clone. The chain is built from TRBV28 and TRBJ2-7; D possibly corresponds to TRBD1 (5 bases). The V and J ends lost 4 bases and 1 base respectively, with 8 bases between them. The V gene's germline CDR1 is MDHEN and CDR2 SYDVKM. This CDR3 contains 13 residues. The CDR3 region has the DNA TGTGCCAGCAGTTGGGGCTCGTCCTACGAGCAGTACTTC. This sequence encodes CASSWGSSYEQYF.

The chain is built from TRBV2 and TRBJ2-1; 9 bases match TRBD1. There are 15 residues in the CDR3. Germline V lookup: CDR1 SNHLY, CDR2 FYNNEI. V was clipped by 6 bases and J by 6 bases; unmatched bases: 9. CDR3 DNA sequence: TGTGCCAGCAGCCGGGACAGGGTTGGGGCCAATGAGCAGTTCTTC. Amino acids: CASSRDRVGANEQFF. Based on the CDR3 plus reference TRBV2 and TRBJ2-1, the full variable domain is EPEVTQTPSHQVTQMGQEVILRCVPISNHLYFYWYRQILGQKVEFLVSFYNNEISEKSEIFDDQFSVERPDGSNFTLKIRSTKLEDSAMYFCASSRDRVGANEQFFGPGTRLTVL.

The chain recombines TRBV6-5 with TRBJ1-1, with D maybe TRBD1 (6 bases). The CDR3 extends over 15 amino acids. V lost 4 bases and J 3 bases, leaving 15 bases between the germline ends. CDR1 is MNHEY, CDR2 SVGAGI, per germline. CDR3 DNA sequence: TGTGCCAGCAGTTTCCAGGGGCCCCGGGACACTGAAGCTTTCTTT. It is translated as CASSFQGPRDTEAFF.

The V call is TRBV29-1, the J call TRBJ2-7; D is ambiguous. Germline V CDR1 and CDR2: SQVTM, ANQGSEA. This CDR3 is built from 15 residues. The germline V and J ends were trimmed by 1 base and 2 bases, with 15 bases remaining between them. The CDR3 DNA sequence: TGCAGCGTTGAAGTAGTGGCTACTGAGGCCTACGAGCAGTACTTC. Its translation is CSVEVVATEAYEQYF.

This sequence joins TRBV5-1 and TRBJ2-3, with 8 bases fitting TRBD2. V lost 6 bases, J lost 3 bases, and 9 bases stayed unmatched. Germline assignment: CDR1 SGHRS and CDR2 YFSETQ. The CDR3 covers 15 residues. The DNA of the CDR3 is TGCGCCAGCACGCTTACCGGGACTAGTACAGATACGCAGTATTTT. The encoded protein is CASTLTGTSTDTQYF.

The J gene is TRBJ2-6, the V gene TRBV11-3, with D perhaps TRBD2 (5 bases). The V gene lost 2 bases and the J gene lost 4 bases, with 9 bases spanning the gap. Germline CDR1 is SGHNT and CDR2 is YENEEA. The CDR3 has 15 amino acids. Here the CDR3 reads CASSLYGEGANVLTF. CDR3 nucleotide sequence: TGTGCCAGCAGCTTATACGGGGAAGGGGCCAACGTCCTGACTTTC.

This rearrangement joins TRBV5-5 to TRBJ2-7, with D possibly TRBD1 on 6 matching bases. The germline V gene encodes CDR1 SGHKS and CDR2 YYEKEE (reference sequence). V dropped 2 bases and J dropped 0 bases, with 9 bases sitting between them. The CDR3 has 14 residues. CDR3 bases: TGTGCCAGCAGCTTACGAGGGGGCTCCTACGAGCAGTACTTC. Its translation: CASSLRGGSYEQYF.

The V and J genes are TRBV15 and TRBJ2-1, with 9 bases matching TRBD1. The CDR3 runs to 16 residues. V gave up 0 bases and J gave up 9 bases; unmatched junction bases: 9. Germline V lookup: CDR1 LNHNV, CDR2 YYDKDF (reference sequence). In nucleotides, the CDR3 is TGTGCCACCAGCAGAGATCTACCGGGACAGGGAGGTGAGCAGTTCTTC. Translating gives CATSRDLPGQGGEQFF.

This chain links TRBV30 with TRBJ1-1, with a weak D call TRBD1 (6 bases). Per germline, CDR1 GTSNPN and CDR2 SVGIG (reference sequence). Deletions cut 4 bases from V and 1 base from J, with 13 bases between. This CDR3 comprises 14 residues. CDR3 bases: TGTGCCTGGACCTTAGGGACAACGAACACTGAAGCTTTCTTT. Translation gives CAWTLGTTNTEAFF.

The rearrangement uses TRBV28 and TRBJ2-7; the D is unclear. The CDR3 has 15 amino acids. Trimming took off 2 bases at V and 2 bases at J, with 13 bases between the two ends. CDR1 and CDR2 from the germline V gene are MDHEN and SYDVKM. In DNA, the CDR3 is TGTGCCAGCAGTTTAGCAGGCCGAAGAGCCTACGAGCAGTACTTC. Protein: CASSLAGRRAYEQYF.

The chain links TRBV3-1 (or the pseudogene TRBV3-2) to TRBJ2-1; no definite D call. CDR3 length: 13 residues. CDR1 LGHDT and CDR2 YNNKEL come from the germline V gene (reference sequence). V was cut by 1 base and J by 2 bases, with 3 bases left in between. For the CDR3, the DNA is TGTGCCAGCAGCCAAGGGCCCTACAATGAGCAGTTCTTC. Translating it yields CASSQGPYNEQFF.

The chain uses TRBV27 and TRBJ2-2, with 8 bases matching TRBD1. The J segment lost 1 base and the V segment lost 4 bases, leaving 14 bases of the junction unmatched. This CDR3 has 19 residues. Germline CDR1 MNHEY, CDR2 SMNVEV (reference sequence). CDR3 region: CASSSDRDIETLNTGELFF. CDR3 nucleotide sequence: TGTGCCAGCAGTTCGGACAGGGATATCGAGACCCTGAACACCGGGGAGCTGTTTTTT.

This rearrangement joins TRBV28 to TRBJ2-7, with 8 bases fitting TRBD2. This CDR3 has 13 residues. CDR1 is MDHEN, CDR2 SYDVKM, per germline. The V and J ends lost 8 bases and 4 bases, in that order; junction bases with no gene match: 7. The DNA of the CDR3 is TGTGCCAGCTCGGACGGGGGGGCTTACGAGCAGTACTTC. This codes for CASSDGGAYEQYF.

The CDR3 nucleotides read TGTGCCAGCAGTGGGCAGGGAAGCGAGCAGTACTTC. It codes for CASSGQGSEQYF. The chain uses TRBV2 and TRBJ2-7; possibly TRBD1 for D (5 bases). The germline V gene has CDR1 SNHLY and CDR2 FYNNEI. The V end lost 4 bases, the J end lost 6 bases, and 10 bases lay between the germline ends. The CDR3 extends over 12 amino acids.

The chain carries TRBV27 and TRBJ2-5; 10 nucleotides agree with TRBD2. Per the germline V gene, CDR1 is MNHEY and CDR2 is SMNVEV (reference sequence). Unmatched junction bases numbered 2, after V lost 2 bases and J lost 2 bases. The CDR3 contains 15 residues. In nucleotides, the CDR3 is TGTGCCAGCAGTTTAATAGCGGGAGGACAAGAGACCCAGTACTTC. Translation: CASSLIAGGQETQYF.

The chain joins TRBV7-9 to TRBJ1-1; D is uncertain. V shed 5 bases and J shed 0 bases, with 16 bases lying between them. The V gene's germline CDR1 is SEHNR and CDR2 FQNEAQ (reference sequence). The CDR3 has 16 residues. CDR3 sequence (DNA): TGTGCCAGCAGCAATACGGTGGATACTATGAACACTGAAGCTTTCTTT. Protein sequence: CASSNTVDTMNTEAFF.

This clone occurred once. The V gene is TRBV6-5, the J gene TRBJ1-2; 8 nucleotides match TRBD1. The CDR3 covers 14 residues. V trimming: 4 bases; J trimming: 7 bases; junction bases outside the gene matches: 8. Germline CDR1 MNHEY, CDR2 SVGAGI. The CDR3 bases are TGTGCCAGCAGTTCCACGACAGGGGTCGGTGGCTACACCTTC. Protein: CASSSTTGVGGYTF.

The rearrangement links TRBV4-2 to TRBJ2-1, with TRBD2 identical over 11 bases. The germline gives CDR1 LGHNA, CDR2 YNFKEQ. Trimming took 4 bases from V and 10 from J; bases not matched to a gene: 9. The CDR3 is made up of 15 amino acids. CDR3 DNA sequence: TGTGCCAGCAGCCCTACTAGCGGGAGCGGGGTCGAGCAGTTCTTC. Its translation is CASSPTSGSGVEQFF.

The V and J genes are TRBV6-2 or TRBV6-3 and TRBJ2-1; 11 positions agree with TRBD2. Trimming took 2 bases from V and 0 from J; bases not matched to a gene: 9. The CDR3 is 19 amino acids. The germline V gene encodes CDR1 MNHEY and CDR2 SVGEGT. The CDR3 DNA follows: TGTGCCAGCAGTTACGTACTAGCGGGGGCCTCCAGCTCCTACAATGAGCAGTTCTTC. This translates into CASSYVLAGASSSYNEQFF.

The chain has TRBV13 and TRBJ2-7; a weak D match, TRBD2 (6 bases). Germline lookup yields CDR1 PRHDT and CDR2 FYEKMQ (reference sequence). V was cut by 5 bases and J by 5 bases, with 22 bases left in between. This CDR3 has 16 amino acids. In DNA, the CDR3 is TGTGCCAGCAGCATCACCTTAGGCGGGGCCGGGCACGAGCAGTACTTC. This codes for CASSITLGGAGHEQYF.

The chain uses TRBV11-3 and TRBJ1-1; D may be TRBD1 (5 bases). CDR1 and CDR2 from the germline V gene are SGHNT and YENEEA. The CDR3 covers 14 residues. With 5 bases removed from V and 4 bases from J, the gap between germline ends came to 14 bases. The CDR3 is CASSLGGVATEAFF. CDR3 bases: TGTGCCAGCAGCCTTGGGGGGGTAGCCACTGAAGCTTTCTTT.

This rearrangement joins TRBV18 to TRBJ1-5; D is possibly TRBD1 (5 bases). Germline-derived CDR1 and CDR2 are KGHSH and LQKENI. This CDR3 is 16 amino acids long. Trimming took 1 base from V and 2 from J, leaving 12 bases between them. DNA for the CDR3: TGTGCCAGCTCACCACGGACCGGGGGGGGCAATCAGCCCCAGCATTTT. Translated: CASSPRTGGGNQPQHF.